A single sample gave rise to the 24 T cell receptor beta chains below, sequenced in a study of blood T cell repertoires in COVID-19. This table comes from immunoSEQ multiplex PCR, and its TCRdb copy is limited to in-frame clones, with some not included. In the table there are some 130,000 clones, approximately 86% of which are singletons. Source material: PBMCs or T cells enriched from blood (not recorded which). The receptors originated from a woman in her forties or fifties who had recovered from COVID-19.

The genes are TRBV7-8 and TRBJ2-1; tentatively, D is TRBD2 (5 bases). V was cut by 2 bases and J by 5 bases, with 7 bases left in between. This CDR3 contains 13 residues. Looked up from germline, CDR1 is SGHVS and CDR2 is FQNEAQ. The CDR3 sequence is CASSLPGNNEQFF. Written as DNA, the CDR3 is TGTGCCAGCAGCTTACCGGGGAACAATGAGCAGTTCTTC.

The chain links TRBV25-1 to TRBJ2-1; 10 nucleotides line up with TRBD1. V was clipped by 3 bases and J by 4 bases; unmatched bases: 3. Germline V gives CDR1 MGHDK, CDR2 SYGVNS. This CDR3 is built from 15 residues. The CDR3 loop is CASSDLGQGYNEQFF. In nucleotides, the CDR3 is TGTGCCAGCAGTGATTTGGGACAGGGGTACAATGAGCAGTTCTTC.

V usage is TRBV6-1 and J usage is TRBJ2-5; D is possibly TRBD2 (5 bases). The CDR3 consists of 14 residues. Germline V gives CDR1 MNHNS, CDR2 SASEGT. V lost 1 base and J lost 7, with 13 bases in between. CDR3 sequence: CASSEGTARGTQYF. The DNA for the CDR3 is TGTGCCAGCAGTGAAGGGACTGCAAGAGGGACCCAGTACTTC.

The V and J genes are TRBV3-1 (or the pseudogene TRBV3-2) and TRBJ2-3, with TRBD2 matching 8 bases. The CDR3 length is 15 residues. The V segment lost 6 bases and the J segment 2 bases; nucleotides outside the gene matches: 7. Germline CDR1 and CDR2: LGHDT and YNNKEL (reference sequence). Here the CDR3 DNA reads TGTGCCAGCAGTGTGGGCGGGGGGAACACAGATACGCAGTATTTT. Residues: CASSVGGGNTDTQYF.

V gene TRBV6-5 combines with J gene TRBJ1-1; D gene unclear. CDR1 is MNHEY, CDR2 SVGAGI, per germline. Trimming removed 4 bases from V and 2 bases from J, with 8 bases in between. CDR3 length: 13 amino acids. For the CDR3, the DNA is TGTGCCAGCAGTTCAGAAATTAACACTGAAGCTTTCTTT. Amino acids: CASSSEINTEAFF.

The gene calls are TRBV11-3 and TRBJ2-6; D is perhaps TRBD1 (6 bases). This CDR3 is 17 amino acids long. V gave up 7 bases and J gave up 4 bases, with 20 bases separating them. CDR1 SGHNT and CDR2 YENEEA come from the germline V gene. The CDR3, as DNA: TGTGCCAGCAACCTCGGCAGGGGTAGTAGCGGGGCCAACGTCCTGACTTTC. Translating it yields CASNLGRGSSGANVLTF.

This CDR3 is CASSFQGFSEQYF. Here the CDR3 DNA reads TGTGCCAGCAGTTTTCAGGGTTTCAGCGAGCAGTACTTC. The rearrangement uses TRBV27 and TRBJ2-7; D might be TRBD1 (5 bases). The V end lost 3 bases, the J end lost 6 bases, and 12 bases lay between the germline ends. The CDR3 covers 13 residues. In germline, CDR1 is MNHEY, CDR2 SMNVEV (reference sequence).

The CDR3 DNA reads TGTGCCAGCAGCCAAGTAAACGGGACTAGCGGAGCCGCAGATACGCAGTATTTT. Residues: CASSQVNGTSGAADTQYF. V gene TRBV3-1 (or the pseudogene TRBV3-2) combines with J gene TRBJ2-3; 11 bases map to TRBD2. Germline CDR1 LGHDT, CDR2 YNNKEL (reference sequence). Losses at the gene ends were 1 base for V and 4 bases for J; bases not matched to a gene: 10. This CDR3 has 18 residues.

CDR3 nucleotide sequence: TGTGCCAGCAGCGTAGCGTCTCAAGGCGACGGGGGTGGAAACACCATATATTTT. Translating gives CASSVASQGDGGGNTIYF. The chain is built from TRBV9 and TRBJ1-3; D is perhaps TRBD1 (5 bases). The CDR3 consists of 18 residues. Trimming cost V 0 bases and J 3 bases, with 19 bases left between them. From germline, CDR1 is SGDLS and CDR2 YYNGEE.

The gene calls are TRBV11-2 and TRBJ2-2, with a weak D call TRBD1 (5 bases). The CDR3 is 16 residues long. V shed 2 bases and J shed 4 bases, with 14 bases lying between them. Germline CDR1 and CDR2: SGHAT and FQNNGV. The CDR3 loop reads CASSLRLQGITGELFF. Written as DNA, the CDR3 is TGTGCCAGCAGCTTACGGCTCCAGGGAATCACCGGGGAGCTGTTTTTT.

CDR3 sequence: CASSDRDRDWAYGYTF. DNA of the CDR3: TGTGCCAGCAGCGACCGGGACAGGGATTGGGCTTACGGCTACACCTTC. The chain is built from TRBV13 and TRBJ1-2; 9 bases map to TRBD1. Losses at the gene ends were 5 bases for V and 8 bases for J; bases not matched to a gene: 15. Germline assignment: CDR1 PRHDT and CDR2 FYEKMQ (reference sequence). The CDR3 consists of 16 residues.

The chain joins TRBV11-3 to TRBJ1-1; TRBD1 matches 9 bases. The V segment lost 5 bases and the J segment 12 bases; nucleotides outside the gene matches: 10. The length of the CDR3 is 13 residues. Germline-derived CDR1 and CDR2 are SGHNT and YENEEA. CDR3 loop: CASSGPGTGSSFF. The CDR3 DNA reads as TGTGCCAGCAGCGGACCGGGGACAGGGTCTTCTTTCTTT.

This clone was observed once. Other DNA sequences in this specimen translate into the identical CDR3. The CDR3 DNA follows: TGTGCCAGCAGCTTAGACTCAGGGAACACTGAAGCTTTCTTT. Its protein is CASSLDSGNTEAFF. The chain employs TRBV7-9 and TRBJ1-1, with D unresolved. CDR3 size: 14 residues. The germline V gene encodes CDR1 SEHNR and CDR2 FQNEAQ (reference sequence). Trimming removed 1 base at V and 1 base at J, with 7 bases between.

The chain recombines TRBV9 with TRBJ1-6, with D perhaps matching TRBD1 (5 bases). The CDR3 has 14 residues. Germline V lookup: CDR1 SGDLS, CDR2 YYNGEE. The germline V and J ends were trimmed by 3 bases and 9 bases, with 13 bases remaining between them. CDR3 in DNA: TGTGCCAGCAGCGCGGGGGGGAGTATTTCACCCCTCCACTTT. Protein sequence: CASSAGGSISPLHF.

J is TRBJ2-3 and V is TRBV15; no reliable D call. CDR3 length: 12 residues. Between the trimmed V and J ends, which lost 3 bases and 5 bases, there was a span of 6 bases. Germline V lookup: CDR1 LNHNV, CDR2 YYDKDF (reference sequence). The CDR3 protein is CATSRARDTQYF. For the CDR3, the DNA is TGTGCCACCAGCAGGGCCCGAGATACGCAGTATTTT.

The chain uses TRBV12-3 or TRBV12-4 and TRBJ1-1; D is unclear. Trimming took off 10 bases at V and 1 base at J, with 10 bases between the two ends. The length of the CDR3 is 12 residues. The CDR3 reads CATRRQNTEAFF. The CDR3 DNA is TGTGCCACCAGGAGACAGAACACTGAAGCTTTCTTT.

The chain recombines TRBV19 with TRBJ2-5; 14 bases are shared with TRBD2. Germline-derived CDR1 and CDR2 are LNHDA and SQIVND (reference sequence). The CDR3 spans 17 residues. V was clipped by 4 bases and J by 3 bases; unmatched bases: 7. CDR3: CASSTPGTSGGKETQYF. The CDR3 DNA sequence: TGTGCCAGTAGTACGCCCGGGACTAGCGGGGGAAAAGAGACCCAGTACTTC. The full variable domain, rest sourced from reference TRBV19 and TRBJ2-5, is DGGITQSPKYLFRKEGQNVTLSCEQNLNHDAMYWYRQDPGQGLRLIYYSQIVNDFQKGDIAEGYSVSREKKESFPLTVTSAQKNPTAFYLCASSTPGTSGGKETQYFGPGTRLLVL.

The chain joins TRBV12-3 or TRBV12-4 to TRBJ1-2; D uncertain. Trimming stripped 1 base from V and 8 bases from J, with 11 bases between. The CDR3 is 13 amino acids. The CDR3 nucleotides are TGTGCCAGCAGTTTAGATCGGGGAGGCGGCTACACCTTC. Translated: CASSLDRGGGYTF.

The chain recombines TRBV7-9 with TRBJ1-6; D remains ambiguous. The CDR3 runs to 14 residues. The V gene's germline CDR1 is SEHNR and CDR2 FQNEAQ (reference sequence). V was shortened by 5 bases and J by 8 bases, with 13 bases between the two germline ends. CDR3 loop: CASSPGRRDSPLHF. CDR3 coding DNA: TGTGCCAGCAGCCCCGGACGGAGGGATTCACCCCTCCACTTT.

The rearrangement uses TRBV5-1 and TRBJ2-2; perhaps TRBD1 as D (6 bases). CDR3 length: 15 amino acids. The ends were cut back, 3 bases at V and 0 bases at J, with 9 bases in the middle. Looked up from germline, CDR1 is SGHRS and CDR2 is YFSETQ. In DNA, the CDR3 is TGCGCCAGCAGCTCGGACAGTCCGAACACCGGGGAGCTGTTTTTT. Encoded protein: CASSSDSPNTGELFF.

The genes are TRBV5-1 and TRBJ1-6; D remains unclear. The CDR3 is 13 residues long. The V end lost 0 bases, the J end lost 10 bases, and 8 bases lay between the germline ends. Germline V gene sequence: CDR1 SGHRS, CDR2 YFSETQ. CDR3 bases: TGCGCCAGCAGCTTGGAATCTCAGTCACCCCTCCACTTT. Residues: CASSLESQSPLHF.

CDR3: CASSVDRLMNTEAFF. The DNA of the CDR3 is TGTGCCAGTAGTGTCGACAGGCTTATGAACACTGAAGCTTTCTTT. The chain carries TRBV19 and TRBJ1-1, with D possibly TRBD1 on 6 matching bases. CDR3 length equals 15 residues. Trimming pared 5 bases from V and 0 bases from J, leaving 13 bases between. CDR1 is LNHDA, CDR2 SQIVND, per germline (reference sequence).

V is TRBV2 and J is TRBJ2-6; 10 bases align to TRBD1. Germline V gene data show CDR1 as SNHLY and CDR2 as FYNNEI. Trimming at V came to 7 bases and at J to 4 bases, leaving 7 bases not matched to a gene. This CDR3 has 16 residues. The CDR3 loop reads CASIVDRGSGANVLTF. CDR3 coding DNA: TGTGCCAGCATAGTGGACAGGGGGTCAGGGGCCAACGTCCTGACTTTC.

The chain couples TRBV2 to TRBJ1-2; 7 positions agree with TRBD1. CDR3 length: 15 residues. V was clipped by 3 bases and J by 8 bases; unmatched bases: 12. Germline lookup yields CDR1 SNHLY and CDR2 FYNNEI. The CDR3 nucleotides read TGTGCCAGCAGTGAGGACCCGGACAGGACCCAAGGCTACACCTTC. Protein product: CASSEDPDRTQGYTF. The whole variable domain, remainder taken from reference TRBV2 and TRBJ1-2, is EPEVTQTPSHQVTQMGQEVILRCVPISNHLYFYWYRQILGQKVEFLVSFYNNEISEKSEIFDDQFSVERPDGSNFTLKIRSTKLEDSAMYFCASSEDPDRTQGYTFGSGTRLTVV.